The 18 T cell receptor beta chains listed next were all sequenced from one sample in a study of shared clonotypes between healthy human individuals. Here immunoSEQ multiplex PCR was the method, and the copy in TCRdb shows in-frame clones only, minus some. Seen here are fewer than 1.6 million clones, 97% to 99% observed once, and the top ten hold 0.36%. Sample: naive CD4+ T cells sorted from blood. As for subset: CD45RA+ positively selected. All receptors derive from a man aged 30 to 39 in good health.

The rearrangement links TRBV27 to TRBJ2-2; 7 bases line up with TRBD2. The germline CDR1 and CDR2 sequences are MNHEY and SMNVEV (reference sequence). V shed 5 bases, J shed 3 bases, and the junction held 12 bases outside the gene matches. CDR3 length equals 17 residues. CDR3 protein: CASSRVRLAPHTGELFF. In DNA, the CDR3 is TGTGCCAGCAGTAGGGTCCGACTAGCCCCCCACACCGGGGAGCTGTTTTTT.

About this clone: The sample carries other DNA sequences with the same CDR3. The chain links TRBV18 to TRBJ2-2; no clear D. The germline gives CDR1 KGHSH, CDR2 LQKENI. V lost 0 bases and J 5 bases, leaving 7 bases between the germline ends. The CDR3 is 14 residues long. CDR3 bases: TGTGCCAGCTCACCACCGGGGTTGACCGGGGAGCTGTTTTTT. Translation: CASSPPGLTGELFF.

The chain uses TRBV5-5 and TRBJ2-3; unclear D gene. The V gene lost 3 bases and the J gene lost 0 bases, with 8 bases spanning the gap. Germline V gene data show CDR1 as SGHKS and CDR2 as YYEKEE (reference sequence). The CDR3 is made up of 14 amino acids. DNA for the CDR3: TGTGCCAGCAGCTCGCTACCTAGCACAGATACGCAGTATTTT. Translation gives CASSSLPSTDTQYF.

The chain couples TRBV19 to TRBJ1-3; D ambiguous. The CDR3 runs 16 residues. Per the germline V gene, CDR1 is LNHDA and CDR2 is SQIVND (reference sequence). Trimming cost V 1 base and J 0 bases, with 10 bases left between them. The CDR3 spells CASSIVGQISGNTIYF. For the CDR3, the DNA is TGTGCCAGTAGTATAGTGGGTCAGATCTCTGGAAACACCATATATTTT.

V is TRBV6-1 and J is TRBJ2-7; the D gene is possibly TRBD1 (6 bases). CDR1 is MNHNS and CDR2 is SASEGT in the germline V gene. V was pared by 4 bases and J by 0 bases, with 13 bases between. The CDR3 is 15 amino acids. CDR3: CASSVGRDNSYEQYF. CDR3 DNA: TGTGCCAGCAGTGTCGGCAGGGACAACTCCTACGAGCAGTACTTC.

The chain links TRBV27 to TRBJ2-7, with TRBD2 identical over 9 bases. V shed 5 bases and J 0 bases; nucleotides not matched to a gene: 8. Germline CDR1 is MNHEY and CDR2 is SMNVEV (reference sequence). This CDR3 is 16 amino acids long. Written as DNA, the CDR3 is TGTGCCAGCAGTCCCCGGGGTAGCGGGAGCTCCTACGAGCAGTACTTC. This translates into CASSPRGSGSSYEQYF.

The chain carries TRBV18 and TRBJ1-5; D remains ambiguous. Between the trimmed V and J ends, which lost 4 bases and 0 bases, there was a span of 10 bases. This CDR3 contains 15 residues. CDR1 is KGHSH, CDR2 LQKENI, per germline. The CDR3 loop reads CASSLENLSNQPQHF. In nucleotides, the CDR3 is TGTGCCAGCTCACTGGAGAATCTTAGCAATCAGCCCCAGCATTTT.

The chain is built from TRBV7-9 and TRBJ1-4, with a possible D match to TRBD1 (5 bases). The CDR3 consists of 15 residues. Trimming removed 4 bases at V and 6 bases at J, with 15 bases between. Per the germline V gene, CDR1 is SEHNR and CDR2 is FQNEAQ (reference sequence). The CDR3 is CASSWGKGLYEKLFF. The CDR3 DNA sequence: TGTGCCAGCAGCTGGGGGAAGGGACTCTATGAAAAACTGTTTTTT.

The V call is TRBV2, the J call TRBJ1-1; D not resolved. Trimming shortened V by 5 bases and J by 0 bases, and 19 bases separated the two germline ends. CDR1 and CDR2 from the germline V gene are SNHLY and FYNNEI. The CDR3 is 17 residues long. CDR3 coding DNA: TGTGCCAGCAGTTCCGACAATCCCCCTCGGGTGAACACTGAAGCTTTCTTT. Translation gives CASSSDNPPRVNTEAFF.

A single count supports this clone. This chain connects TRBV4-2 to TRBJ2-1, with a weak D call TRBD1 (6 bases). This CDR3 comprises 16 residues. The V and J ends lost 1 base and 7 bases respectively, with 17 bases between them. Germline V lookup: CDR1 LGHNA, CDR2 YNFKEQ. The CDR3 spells CASSQVGQGMGNEQFF. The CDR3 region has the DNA TGTGCCAGCAGCCAAGTAGGCCAGGGGATGGGAAATGAGCAGTTCTTC.

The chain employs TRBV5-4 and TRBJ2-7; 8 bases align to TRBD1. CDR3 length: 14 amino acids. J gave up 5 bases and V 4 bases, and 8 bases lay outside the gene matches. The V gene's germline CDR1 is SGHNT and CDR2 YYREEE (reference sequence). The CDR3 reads CASSKDRVLDEQYF. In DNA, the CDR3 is TGTGCCAGCAGCAAGGACAGGGTACTCGACGAGCAGTACTTC.

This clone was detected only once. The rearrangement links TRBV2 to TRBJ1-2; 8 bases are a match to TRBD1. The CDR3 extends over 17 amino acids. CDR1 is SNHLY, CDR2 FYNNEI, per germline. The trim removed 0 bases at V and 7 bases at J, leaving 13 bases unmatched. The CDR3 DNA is TGTGCCAGCAGTGAAGCGCTTCAATACAGGGGGACTCTTGGCTACACCTTC. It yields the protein CASSEALQYRGTLGYTF.

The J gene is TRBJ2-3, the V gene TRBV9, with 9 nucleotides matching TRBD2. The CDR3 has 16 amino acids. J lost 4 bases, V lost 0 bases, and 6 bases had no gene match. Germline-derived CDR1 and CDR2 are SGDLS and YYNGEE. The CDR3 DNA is TGTGCCAGCAGCGTAGGTCTAGCGGGACGTGCAGATACGCAGTATTTT. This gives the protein CASSVGLAGRADTQYF.

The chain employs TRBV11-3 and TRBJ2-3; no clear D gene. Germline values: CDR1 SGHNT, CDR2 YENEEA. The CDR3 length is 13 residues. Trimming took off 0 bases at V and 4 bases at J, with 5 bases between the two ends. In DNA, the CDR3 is TGTGCCAGCAGCTTAGAAGGTGCAGATACGCAGTATTTT. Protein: CASSLEGADTQYF. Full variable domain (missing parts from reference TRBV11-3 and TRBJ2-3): EAGVVQSPRYKIIEKKQPVAFWCNPISGHNTLYWYLQNLGQGPELLIRYENEEAVDDSQLPKDRFSAERLKGVDSTLKIQPAELGDSAVYLCASSLEGADTQYFGPGTRLTVL.

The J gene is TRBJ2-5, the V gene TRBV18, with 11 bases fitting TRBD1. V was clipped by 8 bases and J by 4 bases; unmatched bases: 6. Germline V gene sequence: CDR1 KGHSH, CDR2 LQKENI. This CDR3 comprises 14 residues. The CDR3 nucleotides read TGTGCCAGCACGGGGACAGGGGGTTCAGAGACCCAGTACTTC. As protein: CASTGTGGSETQYF.

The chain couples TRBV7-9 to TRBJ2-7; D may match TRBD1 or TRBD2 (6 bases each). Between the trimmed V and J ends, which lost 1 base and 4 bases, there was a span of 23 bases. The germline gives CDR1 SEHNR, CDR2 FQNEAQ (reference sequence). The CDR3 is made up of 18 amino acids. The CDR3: CASSLDSAGSTGRYEQYF. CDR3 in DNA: TGTGCCAGCAGCTTAGATAGTGCAGGGTCAACAGGGAGGTACGAGCAGTACTTC.

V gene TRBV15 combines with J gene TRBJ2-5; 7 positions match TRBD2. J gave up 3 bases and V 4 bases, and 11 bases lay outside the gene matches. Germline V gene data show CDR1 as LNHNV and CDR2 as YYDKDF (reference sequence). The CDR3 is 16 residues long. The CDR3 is CATSTYQTSLEETQYF. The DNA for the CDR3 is TGTGCCACCAGCACCTACCAGACTAGCCTGGAAGAGACCCAGTACTTC.

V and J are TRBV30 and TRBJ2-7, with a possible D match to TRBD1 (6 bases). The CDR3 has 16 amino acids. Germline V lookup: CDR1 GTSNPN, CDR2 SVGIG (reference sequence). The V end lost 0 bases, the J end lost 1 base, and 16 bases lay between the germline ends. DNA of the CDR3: TGTGCCTGGAGTGTACCCCTTGGAAGGGGGTCCTACGAGCAGTACTTC. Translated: CAWSVPLGRGSYEQYF.